The T cell receptor beta chain described here comes from a study of blood T cells in healthy people across ages. Study outcomes and limitations: In long-lived donors, naive CD4+ cell counts and diversity exceeded those of aged donors.

Alongside a J-beta primer mix, a sample-barcoded 5' primer served in a second PCR lasting about 7 to 11 cycles. Every cDNA molecule bore a tag from a template-switch adaptor containing 12 random nucleotides. In TCRdb, the 5' RACE reads were re-called with MiXCR into one record per CDR3 protein. The table has roughly 560,000 distinct CDR3 sequences, 24% seen once. This clonotype was seen a handful of times. Its matching antigen is unknown. Germline CDR1 is MDHEN and CDR2 is SYDVKM. This CDR3 has 15 residues. After removal of 3 bases from V and 4 bases from J, the junction contained 4 bases not matched to a gene. The sample was also linked to a second study, of T cells of mothers and their children. That work contributes: The sample comes from some 10 healthy Caucasian donors: mothers and children. Over 8 million reads per mother and roughly 3 million per child were obtained.

This receptor was taken from a boy between 10 and 17 years old in good health. The gene calls are TRBV28 and TRBJ1-3, with TRBD1 matching 9 bases. The sequencing sample was made of blood. CDR3 residues: CASSFSGQGGNTIYF. The CDR3 DNA reads as TGTGCCAGCAGTTTCTCTGGACAGGGGGGAAACACCATATATTTT.